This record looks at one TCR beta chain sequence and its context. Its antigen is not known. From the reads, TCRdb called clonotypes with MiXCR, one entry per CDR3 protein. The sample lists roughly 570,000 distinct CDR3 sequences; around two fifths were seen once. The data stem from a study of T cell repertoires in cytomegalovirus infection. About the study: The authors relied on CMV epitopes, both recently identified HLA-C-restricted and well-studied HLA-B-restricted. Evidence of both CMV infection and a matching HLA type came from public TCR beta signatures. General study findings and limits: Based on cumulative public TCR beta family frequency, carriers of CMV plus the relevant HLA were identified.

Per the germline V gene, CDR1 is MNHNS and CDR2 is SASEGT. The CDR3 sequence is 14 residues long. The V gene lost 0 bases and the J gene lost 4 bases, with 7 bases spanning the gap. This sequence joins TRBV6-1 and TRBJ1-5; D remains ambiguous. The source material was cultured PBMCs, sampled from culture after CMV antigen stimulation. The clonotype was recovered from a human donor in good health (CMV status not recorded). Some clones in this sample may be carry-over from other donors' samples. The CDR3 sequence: CASSEANRNQPQHF. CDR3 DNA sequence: TGTGCCAGCAGTGAAGCGAACAGAAATCAGCCCCAGCATTTT.